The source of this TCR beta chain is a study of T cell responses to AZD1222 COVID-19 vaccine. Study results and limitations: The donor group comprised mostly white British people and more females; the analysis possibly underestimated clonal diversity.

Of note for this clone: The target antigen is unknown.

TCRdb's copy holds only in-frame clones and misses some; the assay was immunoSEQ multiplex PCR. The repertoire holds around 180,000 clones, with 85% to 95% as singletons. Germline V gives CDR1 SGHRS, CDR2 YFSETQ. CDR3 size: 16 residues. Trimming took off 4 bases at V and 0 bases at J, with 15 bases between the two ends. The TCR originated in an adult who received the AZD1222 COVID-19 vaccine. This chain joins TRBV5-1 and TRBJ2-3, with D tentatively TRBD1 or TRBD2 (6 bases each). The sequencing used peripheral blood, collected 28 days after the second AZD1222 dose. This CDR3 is CASSPWGAESTDTQYF. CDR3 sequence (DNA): TGCGCCAGCAGCCCATGGGGGGCGGAAAGCACAGATACGCAGTATTTT.